This T cell receptor beta chain derives from a study of technical replicates of blood from a few donors. The CDR3 totals 13 residues. V lost 0 bases to trimming and J lost 7 bases, with 7 bases between them. Germline V gene lookup returns CDR1 MNHEY and CDR2 SMNVEV (reference sequence). Data came from immunoSEQ multiplex PCR; TCRdb stores just in-frame clones and leaves some out. The sample includes about 89,000 clones, 90% to 95% seen only once; the top ten take approximately 0.24%. V gene TRBV27 combines with J gene TRBJ2-1; D is unresolved. This TCR derives from a human donor in good health. Sequenced input: T cells isolated from PBMCs. The CDR3 DNA sequence: TGTGCCAGCAGTTTATCGATACTAAATGAGCAGTTCTTC. This translates into CASSLSILNEQFF.